What follows are 22 T cell receptor beta chains derived from one specimen sequenced in a study of blood T cells in healthy people across ages. Sample-barcoded 5' priming and a J-beta primer mix drove a second PCR of roughly 7 to 11 cycles. TCRdb used MiXCR to reprocess the 5' RACE reads, holding one entry per CDR3 protein. The repertoire holds about 640,000 distinct CDR3 sequences, with under 65% as singletons. What was sequenced was blood. These receptors all come from a man between 60 and 70 years old in good health.

In the case of this clonotype: Compared with germline, one end of the junction differs, possibly owing to a read error. The chain uses TRBV11-2 and TRBJ2-5; tentative D call: TRBD1 (6 bases). This CDR3 comprises 15 residues. The germline V gene encodes CDR1 SGHAT and CDR2 FQNNGV. CDR3 nucleotide sequence: TGTGCCAGCAGCTCGGACAGTTTATTCCAAGAGGCCCAGTACTTC. Protein sequence: CASSSDSLFQEAQYF.

The gene calls are TRBV20-1 and TRBJ1-5, with D tentatively TRBD1 (5 bases). CDR1 and CDR2 from the germline V gene are DFQATT and SNEGSKA (reference sequence). The CDR3 is made up of 14 amino acids. The ends were cut back, 3 bases at V and 5 bases at J, with 14 bases in the middle. The CDR3 DNA sequence: TGCAGTGCTAGGACGGGGACGGGGTATCAGCCCCAGCATTTT. Residues: CSARTGTGYQPQHF.

This clonotype has more than one count but fewer than ten. This chain joins TRBV6-1 and TRBJ2-4; 9 bases are a match to TRBD1. With V trimmed by 6 bases and J by 1 base, 1 base remained unmatched. CDR1 is MNHNS, CDR2 SASEGT, per germline. The CDR3 totals 14 residues. CDR3: CASRDRGAKNIQYF. The DNA of the CDR3 is TGTGCCAGCAGAGACAGGGGGGCCAAAAACATTCAGTACTTC.

In its sample, this clonotype was seen a few times. The V call is TRBV12-3 or TRBV12-4, the J call TRBJ2-5, with D uncertain. Trimming removed 3 bases from V and 4 bases from J, with 9 bases in between. CDR3 length: 13 residues. CDR3 sequence: CASSFDTGETQYF. In DNA, the CDR3 is TGTGCCAGCAGTTTTGACACTGGAGAGACCCAGTACTTC.

The chain joins TRBV28 to TRBJ2-1, with TRBD2 identical over 11 bases. This CDR3 spans 17 amino acids. V gave up 5 bases and J gave up 5 bases; unmatched junction bases: 11. Germline V gene lookup returns CDR1 MDHEN and CDR2 SYDVKM. In DNA form, the CDR3 reads TGTGCCAGCAGTCCGTCCACTAGCGGGGGCTTGGACAATGAGCAGTTCTTC. Amino acid sequence: CASSPSTSGGLDNEQFF.

V gene TRBV7-9 combines with J gene TRBJ2-7; tentatively, D is TRBD1 (6 bases). Germline values: CDR1 SEHNR, CDR2 FQNEAQ (reference sequence). V dropped 3 bases and J dropped 10 bases, with 19 bases sitting between them. CDR3 size: 14 residues. The CDR3 DNA reads as TGTGCCAGCAGCTTGATGAATACAGGGTCGCTACAGTACTTC. Translated: CASSLMNTGSLQYF.

This clonotype was counted a few times. The V and J genes are TRBV29-1 and TRBJ2-5; the match to TRBD2 covers 10 bases. The CDR3 covers 16 residues. V lost 4 bases and J lost 2; bases outside the gene matches: 10. Germline V lookup: CDR1 SQVTM, CDR2 ANQGSEA. CDR3 in DNA: TGCAGCGTTGCGGCTAGCGGGGGCGGAGGTCAAGAGACCCAGTACTTC. It specifies CSVAASGGGGQETQYF.

The chain joins TRBV14 to TRBJ2-1, with unresolved D. Germline V gene data show CDR1 as SGHDN and CDR2 as FVKESK. The V and J ends lost 1 base and 15 bases respectively, with 16 bases between them. CDR3 length equals 13 residues. This chain's CDR3 is CASSQGYNPWSFF. In nucleotides, the CDR3 is TGTGCCAGCAGCCAAGGGTACAACCCGTGGTCGTTCTTC.

This chain links TRBV7-8 with TRBJ2-2, with TRBD2 matching 9 bases. The V gene's germline CDR1 is SGHVS and CDR2 FQNEAQ. The CDR3 contains 18 residues. The V and J ends lost 5 bases and 0 bases, in that order; junction bases with no gene match: 10. The CDR3: CASSRSLAGETNTGELFF. CDR3 nucleotide sequence: TGTGCCAGCAGCCGTTCTTTAGCGGGGGAAACGAACACCGGGGAGCTGTTTTTT.

The gene calls are TRBV2 and TRBJ2-1; D unclear. The CDR3 is 13 amino acids. Trimming pared 4 bases from V and 7 bases from J, leaving 11 bases between. Germline-derived CDR1 and CDR2 are SNHLY and FYNNEI. The CDR3 here is CASSASRSNEQFF. In DNA, the CDR3 is TGTGCCAGCAGTGCGAGCAGGTCTAATGAGCAGTTCTTC.

This chain joins TRBV28 and TRBJ1-5, with 9 nucleotides matching TRBD1. Germline V gene sequence: CDR1 MDHEN, CDR2 SYDVKM. J lost 7 bases, V lost 5 bases, and 9 bases had no gene match. CDR3 length: 15 residues. CDR3 DNA sequence: TGTGCCAGCAGTCGGATGGGACAGGGTTGGCAGCCCCAGCATTTT. It specifies CASSRMGQGWQPQHF.

This clonotype was detected only a few times. This sequence joins TRBV20-1 and TRBJ1-2; 11 nucleotides align to TRBD1. V trimming: 1 base; J trimming: 8 bases; junction bases outside the gene matches: 12. The CDR3 totals 16 residues. CDR1 is DFQATT, CDR2 SNEGSKA, per germline (reference sequence). The CDR3, as DNA: TGCAGTGCTAGAGCTAATCGCTGGACAGGGGGCTCGGGCTACACCTTC. Its protein is CSARANRWTGGSGYTF.

This chain links TRBV7-9 with TRBJ2-3; maybe TRBD1 (6 bases). The CDR3 spans 15 residues. Germline CDR1 is SEHNR and CDR2 is FQNEAQ (reference sequence). Trimming removed 5 bases at V and 1 base at J, with 13 bases between. The CDR3 reads CASSRDRFRTDTQYF. CDR3 bases: TGTGCCAGCAGCCGAGACAGGTTCCGCACAGATACGCAGTATTTT.

Only a few counts were recorded for this clonotype. The chain joins TRBV28 to TRBJ2-7; 7 nucleotides match TRBD1. The CDR3 consists of 14 residues. V shed 6 bases and J 1 base; nucleotides not matched to a gene: 6. CDR1 and CDR2 from the germline V gene are MDHEN and SYDVKM. The CDR3 is CASRRQGYSYEQYF. DNA of the CDR3: TGTGCCAGCAGAAGACAGGGCTATTCCTACGAGCAGTACTTC.

This chain joins TRBV20-1 and TRBJ1-2, with D possibly TRBD1 on 6 matching bases. The CDR3 length is 12 residues. Germline values: CDR1 DFQATT, CDR2 SNEGSKA (reference sequence). The CDR3 region has the DNA TGCAGCGTGGTACAGGGAAACTATGGCTACACCTTC. This translates into CSVVQGNYGYTF.

V and J are TRBV7-9 and TRBJ1-5; D call uncertain. Germline lookup yields CDR1 SEHNR and CDR2 FQNEAQ (reference sequence). The germline V and J ends were trimmed by 5 bases and 12 bases, with 23 bases remaining between them. This CDR3 comprises 15 residues. The CDR3: CASSEGAGPEVVQHF. The CDR3 coding sequence is TGTGCCAGCAGCGAGGGAGCCGGGCCCGAAGTGGTCCAGCATTTT.

The chain employs TRBV5-1 and TRBJ2-7; 9 bases align to TRBD2. V lost 4 bases, J lost 2 bases, and 7 bases stayed unmatched. The CDR3 is made up of 15 amino acids. CDR1 is SGHRS, CDR2 YFSETQ, per germline. This CDR3 reads CASSPSAGGTYEQYF. The CDR3 coding sequence is TGCGCCAGCAGCCCGTCCGCGGGGGGGACCTACGAGCAGTACTTC.

This rearrangement joins TRBV7-2 to TRBJ2-3; 9 bases match TRBD2. After removal of 5 bases from V and 4 bases from J, the junction contained 10 bases not matched to a gene. This CDR3 has 16 residues. Per the germline V gene, CDR1 is SGHTA and CDR2 is FQGNSA. CDR3 sequence reads: CASSPSGAGGPDTQYF. Here the CDR3 DNA reads TGTGCCAGCAGCCCCTCCGGGGCGGGGGGGCCAGATACGCAGTATTTT.

J is TRBJ2-1 and V is TRBV3-1, with D tentatively TRBD1 or TRBD2 (6 bases each). The CDR3 is 13 residues long. Trimming removed 2 bases from V and 6 bases from J, with 8 bases in between. CDR1 is LGHDT, CDR2 YNNKEL, per germline (reference sequence). CDR3 DNA: TGTGCCAGCAGCCAACCGGGGGCCAATGAGCAGTTCTTC. This codes for CASSQPGANEQFF.

The sample holds a few counts of this clonotype. The rearrangement links TRBV27 to TRBJ2-5; D is undetermined. With 6 bases removed from V and 3 bases from J, the gap between germline ends came to 14 bases. CDR1 is MNHEY, CDR2 SMNVEV, per germline (reference sequence). This CDR3 spans 14 amino acids. CDR3 protein: CASSYGGMEETQYF. The CDR3 bases are TGTGCCAGCAGCTACGGTGGGATGGAAGAGACCCAGTACTTC.

Only one count was recorded for this clonotype. The gene calls are TRBV20-1 and TRBJ2-5; D may be TRBD1 (5 bases). V was trimmed by 5 bases and J by 0 bases, leaving 16 bases between them. Germline loops: CDR1 DFQATT, CDR2 SNEGSKA (reference sequence). This CDR3 has 15 residues. The CDR3 DNA sequence: TGCAGTGCTTGGGGCAGGAGAAGGTACCAAGAGACCCAGTACTTC. Translating it yields CSAWGRRRYQETQYF.

The CDR3 protein is CASSLTGTSAGDTQYF. CDR3 nucleotides: TGTGCCAGCAGCTTAACGGGGACTAGCGCTGGAGATACGCAGTATTTT. The J gene is TRBJ2-3, the V gene TRBV7-2; 10 bases match TRBD2. Germline loops: CDR1 SGHTA, CDR2 FQGNSA. The junction had 7 bases not matched to a gene; V was cut back by 2 bases and J by 5 bases. CDR3 length equals 16 residues.